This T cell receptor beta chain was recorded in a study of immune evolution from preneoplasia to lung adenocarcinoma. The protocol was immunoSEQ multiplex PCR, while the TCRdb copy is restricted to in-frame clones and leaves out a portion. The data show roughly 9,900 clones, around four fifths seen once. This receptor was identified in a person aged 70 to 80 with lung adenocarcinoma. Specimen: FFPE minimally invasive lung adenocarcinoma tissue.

CDR3 bases: TGCGCCAGCAGCGTGACCCCCGGGGCCGGGGAGCTGTTTTTT. Its protein product is CASSVTPGAGELFF. The rearrangement links TRBV5-1 to TRBJ2-2, with D maybe TRBD2 (5 bases). The length of the CDR3 is 14 residues. Germline CDR1 SGHRS, CDR2 YFSETQ. Trimming removed 4 bases at V and 6 bases at J, with 13 bases between.